Described below is a single T cell receptor (beta chain) sequence and its context. The CDR3 is made up of 16 amino acids. In germline, CDR1 is LNHDA, CDR2 SQIVND (reference sequence). The V and J ends lost 6 bases and 1 base, in that order; junction bases with no gene match: 8. The data derive from a study of OX40 agonist ivuxolimab in advanced cancers. Clones were read by immunoSEQ multiplex PCR, and TCRdb kept only the in-frame ones, dropping some. The sample gives some 80,000 clones, over 75% of which show up once; more than 0.6% is in the top ten. The sequences come from CD4+ or CD8+ T cells sorted from blood, collected in a trial of the OX40 agonist ivuxolimab. This clonotype was obtained from an adult with an advanced solid tumor such as melanoma, head and neck, liver or kidney cancer. This sequence joins TRBV19 and TRBJ2-2; 7 bases agree with TRBD1. The CDR3 coding sequence is TGTGCCAGTAGGAGTCCGGGACAGATGAACACCGGGGAGCTGTTTTTT. It specifies CASRSPGQMNTGELFF.